This is a list of T cell receptor beta chains from one sample in a study of T cells in Graves' hyperthyroidism and ophthalmopathy. TCRdb re-derived calls from the multiplex PCR reads in MiXCR, one entry per CDR3 protein. Of approximately 400,000 distinct CDR3 sequences listed, approximately 14% are singletons. What was sequenced was blood. The origin of the receptors is a woman younger than 45 with Graves' ophthalmopathy. Both conserved end residues are part of each CDR3. A D gene is named only where the DNA matches it firmly. Size values are once, few and many counts, or a class for expanded clones, and some rows have none.

TRBJ1-2,-,TRBV28,-,TGTGCCAGCAGTTTAGACGTGAGGGAGTCACGAGACCCCTATGGCTACACCTTC,CASSLDVRESRDPYGYTF
TRBJ2-5,TRBD1,TRBV2,many,TGTGCCAGCAGCGAGACAGGGTTTGGGACCCAGTACTTC,CASSETGFGTQYF
TRBJ2-1,-,TRBV10-3,many,TGTGCCATCAGTTTCCCACAAGGGATACATGAGCAGTTCTTC,CAISFPQGIHEQFF
TRBJ2-3,TRBD1,TRBV12-3/TRBV12-4,many,TGTGCCAGCAGTGCGACAGGGTCTAGCACAGATACGCAGTATTTT,CASSATGSSTDTQYF
TRBJ2-1,TRBD2,TRBV2,many,TGTGCCAGCAGTGCACTAGCGGGGGAAAGCTCCTACAATGAGCAGTTCTTC,CASSALAGESSYNEQFF
TRBJ2-3,-,TRBV3-1,-,TGTGCCAGCAGCCTCAGGGGTCCGGGGACCGTTCATACGCAGTATTTT,CASSLRGPGTVHTQYF
TRBJ1-1,TRBD1,TRBV7-9,many,TGTGCCAGCAGGCTAACAGGGGACACTGAAGCTTTCTTT,CASRLTGDTEAFF
TRBJ1-2,-,TRBV6-1,many,TGTGCCAGCAGTGAAACCGGAGCTCCTAACTATGGCTACACCTTC,CASSETGAPNYGYTF
TRBJ2-7,-,TRBV7-2,-,TGTGCCAGCAGCTGGGGACTGGACTACGAGCAGTACTTC,CASSWGLDYEQYF
TRBJ1-1,-,TRBV10-2,many,TGCGCCAGCAGGGATCAGATGAACACTGAAGCTTTCTTT,CASRDQMNTEAFF
TRBJ2-7,-,TRBV18,many,TGTGCCAGCTCACCACTCTCTGGCGATTCCTACGAGCAGTACTTC,CASSPLSGDSYEQYF
TRBJ2-7,-,TRBV20-1,many,TGCAGTGCTAGAAATAAGGCTTACGAGCAGTACTTC,CSARNKAYEQYF
TRBJ2-1,-,TRBV4-1,many,TGCGCCAGCAGCCTGAGGGCAGGGAACTACAATGAGCAGTTCTTC,CASSLRAGNYNEQFF
TRBJ2-3,-,TRBV5-1,many,TGCGCCAGCAGTCGCCGGGTTGCAGATACGCAGTATTTT,CASSRRVADTQYF
TRBJ1-1,-,TRBV2,many,TGTGCCAGCAGAGCTTCGGCGGGGGCCCTAAGTGAAGCTTTCTTT,CASRASAGALSEAFF
TRBJ1-1,-,TRBV9,many,TGTGCCAGCAGCGTAGGGTGGGGGGCTGAAGCTTTCTTT,CASSVGWGAEAFF
TRBJ1-3,TRBD1,TRBV12-3/TRBV12-4,-,TGTGCCAGCAGCGCGGACAGGCATGGAAACACCATATATTTT,CASSADRHGNTIYF